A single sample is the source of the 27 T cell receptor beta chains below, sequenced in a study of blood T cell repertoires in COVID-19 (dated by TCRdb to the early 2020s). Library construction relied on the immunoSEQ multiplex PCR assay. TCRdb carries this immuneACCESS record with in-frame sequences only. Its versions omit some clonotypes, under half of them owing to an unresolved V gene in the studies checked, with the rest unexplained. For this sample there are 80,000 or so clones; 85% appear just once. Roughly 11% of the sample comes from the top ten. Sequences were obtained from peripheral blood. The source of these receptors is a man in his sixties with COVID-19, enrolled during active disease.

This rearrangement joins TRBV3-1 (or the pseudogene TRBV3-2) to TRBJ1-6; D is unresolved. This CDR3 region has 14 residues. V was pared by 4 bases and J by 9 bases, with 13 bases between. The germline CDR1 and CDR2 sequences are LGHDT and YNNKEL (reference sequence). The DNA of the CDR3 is TGTGCCAGCAGCCTCTCAGGCAACGGTTCACCCCTCCACTTT. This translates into CASSLSGNGSPLHF.

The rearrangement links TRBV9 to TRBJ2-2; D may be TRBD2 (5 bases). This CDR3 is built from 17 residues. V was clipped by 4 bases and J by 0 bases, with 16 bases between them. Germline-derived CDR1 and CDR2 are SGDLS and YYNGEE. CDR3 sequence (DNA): TGTGCCAGCAGCCTAACCCCTCGAGGGCCGAACACCGGGGAGCTGTTTTTT. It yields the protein CASSLTPRGPNTGELFF.

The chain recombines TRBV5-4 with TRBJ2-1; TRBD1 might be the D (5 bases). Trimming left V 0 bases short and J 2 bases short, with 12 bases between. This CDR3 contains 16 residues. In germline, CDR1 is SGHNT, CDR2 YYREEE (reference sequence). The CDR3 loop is CASSLAGLGAYNEQFF. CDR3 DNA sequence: TGTGCCAGCAGCTTGGCTGGGCTAGGGGCCTACAATGAGCAGTTCTTC.

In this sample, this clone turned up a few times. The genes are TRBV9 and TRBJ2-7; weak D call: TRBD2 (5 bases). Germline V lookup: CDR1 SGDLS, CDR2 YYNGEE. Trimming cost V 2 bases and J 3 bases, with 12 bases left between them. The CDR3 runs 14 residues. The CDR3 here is CASSVDGIGYEQYF. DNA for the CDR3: TGTGCCAGCAGCGTTGACGGGATAGGCTACGAGCAGTACTTC.

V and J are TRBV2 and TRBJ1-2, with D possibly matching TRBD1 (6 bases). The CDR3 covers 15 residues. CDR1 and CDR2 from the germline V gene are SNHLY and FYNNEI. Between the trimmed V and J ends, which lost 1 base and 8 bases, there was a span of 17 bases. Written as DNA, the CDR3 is TGTGCCAGCAGTGAAGATCGGGACACCCGACCAGGCTACACCTTC. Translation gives CASSEDRDTRPGYTF.

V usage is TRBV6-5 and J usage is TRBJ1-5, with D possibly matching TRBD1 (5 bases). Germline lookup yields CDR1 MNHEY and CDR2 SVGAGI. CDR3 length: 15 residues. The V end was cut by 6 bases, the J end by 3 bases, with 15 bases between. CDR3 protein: CASSPRGLTNQPQHF. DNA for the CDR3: TGTGCCAGCAGCCCACGGGGACTGACCAATCAGCCCCAGCATTTT.

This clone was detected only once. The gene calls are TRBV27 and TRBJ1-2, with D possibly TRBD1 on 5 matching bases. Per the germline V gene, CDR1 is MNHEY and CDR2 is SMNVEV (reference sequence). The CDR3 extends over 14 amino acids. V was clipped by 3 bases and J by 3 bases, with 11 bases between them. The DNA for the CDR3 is TGTGCCAGCAGTTTCCGCGGAGGGGACTATGGCTACACCTTC. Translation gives CASSFRGGDYGYTF.

The CDR3 sequence is CATSDPDSNFNYGYTF. The CDR3 DNA reads TGTGCCACCAGTGACCCGGACAGCAACTTTAACTATGGCTACACCTTC. This chain joins TRBV24-1 and TRBJ1-2; tentatively, D is TRBD1 (6 bases). Germline-derived CDR1 and CDR2 are KGHDR and SFDVKD. This CDR3 has 16 residues. With 4 bases removed from V and 1 base from J, the gap between germline ends came to 15 bases.

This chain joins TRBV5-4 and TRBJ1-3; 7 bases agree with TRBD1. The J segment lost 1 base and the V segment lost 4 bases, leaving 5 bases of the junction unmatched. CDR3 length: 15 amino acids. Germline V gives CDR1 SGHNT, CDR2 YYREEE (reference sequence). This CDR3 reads CASSTVTGSGNTIYF. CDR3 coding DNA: TGTGCCAGCAGCACCGTGACAGGGTCTGGAAACACCATATATTTT.

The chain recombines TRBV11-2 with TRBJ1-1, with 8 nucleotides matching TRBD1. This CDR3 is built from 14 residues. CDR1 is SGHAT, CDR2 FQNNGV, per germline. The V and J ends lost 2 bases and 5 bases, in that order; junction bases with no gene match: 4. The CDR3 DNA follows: TGTGCCAGCAGCTTAACACAGGGGGGGACTGAAGCTTTCTTT. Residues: CASSLTQGGTEAFF.

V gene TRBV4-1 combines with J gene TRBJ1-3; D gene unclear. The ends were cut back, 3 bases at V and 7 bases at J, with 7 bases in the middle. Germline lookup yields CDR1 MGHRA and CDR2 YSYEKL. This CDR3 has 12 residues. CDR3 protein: CASSQSGNTIYF. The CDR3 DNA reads TGCGCCAGCAGCCAGTCCGGGAACACCATATATTTT.

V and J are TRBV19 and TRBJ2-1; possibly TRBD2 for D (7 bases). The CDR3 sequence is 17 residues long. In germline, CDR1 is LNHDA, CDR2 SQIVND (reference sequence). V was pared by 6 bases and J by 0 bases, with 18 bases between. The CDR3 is CASRIGGGGSSYNEQFF. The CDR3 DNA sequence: TGTGCCAGTAGAATTGGAGGGGGGGGGAGCTCCTACAATGAGCAGTTCTTC.

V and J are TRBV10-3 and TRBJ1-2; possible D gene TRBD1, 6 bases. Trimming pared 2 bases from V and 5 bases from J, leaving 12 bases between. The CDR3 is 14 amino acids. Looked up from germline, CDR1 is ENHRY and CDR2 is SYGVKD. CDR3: CAISEIQGVYGYTF. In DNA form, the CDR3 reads TGTGCCATCAGTGAGATACAGGGCGTTTATGGCTACACCTTC.

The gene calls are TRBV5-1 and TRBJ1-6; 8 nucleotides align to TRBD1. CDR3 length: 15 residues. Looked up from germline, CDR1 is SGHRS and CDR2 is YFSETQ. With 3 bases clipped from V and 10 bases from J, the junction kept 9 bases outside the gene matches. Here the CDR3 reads CASSWDRQGRSPLHF. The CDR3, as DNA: TGCGCCAGCAGCTGGGACCGACAGGGGAGGTCACCCCTCCACTTT.

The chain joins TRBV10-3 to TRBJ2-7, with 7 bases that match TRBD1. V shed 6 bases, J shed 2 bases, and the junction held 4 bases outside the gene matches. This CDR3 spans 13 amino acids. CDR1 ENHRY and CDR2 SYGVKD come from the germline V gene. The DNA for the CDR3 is TGTGCCATCAGCTGGGACAGTGCCTACGAGCAGTACTTC. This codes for CAISWDSAYEQYF.

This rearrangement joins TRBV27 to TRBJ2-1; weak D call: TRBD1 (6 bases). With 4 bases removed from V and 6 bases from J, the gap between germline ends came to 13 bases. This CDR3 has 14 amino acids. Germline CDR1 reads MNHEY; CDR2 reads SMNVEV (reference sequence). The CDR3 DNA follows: TGTGCCAGCAGTTGGGCCGGGACACCCAATGAGCAGTTCTTC. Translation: CASSWAGTPNEQFF.

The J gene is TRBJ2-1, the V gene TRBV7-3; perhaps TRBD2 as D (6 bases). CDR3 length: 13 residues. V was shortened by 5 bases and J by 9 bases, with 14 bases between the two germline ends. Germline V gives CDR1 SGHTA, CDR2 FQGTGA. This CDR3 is CASSQTAGGEQFF. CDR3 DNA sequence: TGTGCCAGCAGCCAAACAGCCGGGGGTGAGCAGTTCTTC.

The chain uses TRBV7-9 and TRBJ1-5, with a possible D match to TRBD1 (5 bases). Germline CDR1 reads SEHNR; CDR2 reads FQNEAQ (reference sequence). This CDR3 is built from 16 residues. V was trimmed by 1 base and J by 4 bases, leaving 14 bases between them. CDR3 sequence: CASSLVAGVLNQPQHF. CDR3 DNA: TGTGCCAGCAGCTTAGTTGCGGGGGTGCTAAATCAGCCCCAGCATTTT.

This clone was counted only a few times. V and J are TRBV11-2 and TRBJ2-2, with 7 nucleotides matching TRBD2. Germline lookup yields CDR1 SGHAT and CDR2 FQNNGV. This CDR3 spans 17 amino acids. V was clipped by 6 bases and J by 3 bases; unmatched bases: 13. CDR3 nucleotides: TGTGCCAGCAGACCAACGGACGGCCGGGGGGACACCGGGGAGCTGTTTTTT. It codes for CASRPTDGRGDTGELFF.

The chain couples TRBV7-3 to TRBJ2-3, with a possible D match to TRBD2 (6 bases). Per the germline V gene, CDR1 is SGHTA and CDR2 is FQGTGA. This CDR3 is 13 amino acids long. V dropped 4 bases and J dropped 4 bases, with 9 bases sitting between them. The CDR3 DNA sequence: TGTGCCAGCAGCTCGGACTATCCAGATACGCAGTATTTT. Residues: CASSSDYPDTQYF.

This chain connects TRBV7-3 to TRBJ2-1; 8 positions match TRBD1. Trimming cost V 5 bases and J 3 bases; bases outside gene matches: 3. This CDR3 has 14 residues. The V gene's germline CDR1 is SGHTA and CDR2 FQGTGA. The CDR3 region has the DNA TGTGCCAGCAGCGCTACAGGGGGCTACAATGAGCAGTTCTTC. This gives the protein CASSATGGYNEQFF.

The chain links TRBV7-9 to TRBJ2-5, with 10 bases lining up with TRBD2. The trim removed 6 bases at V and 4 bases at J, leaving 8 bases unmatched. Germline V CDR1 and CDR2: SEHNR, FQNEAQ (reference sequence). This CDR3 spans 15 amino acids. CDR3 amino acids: CASRESSGRVETQYF. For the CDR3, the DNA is TGTGCCAGCAGAGAATCTAGCGGGAGAGTAGAGACCCAGTACTTC.

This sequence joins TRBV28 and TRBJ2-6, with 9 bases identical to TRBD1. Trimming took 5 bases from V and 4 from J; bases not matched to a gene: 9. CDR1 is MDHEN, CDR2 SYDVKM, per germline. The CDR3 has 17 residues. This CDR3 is CASSPLQGARGANVLTF. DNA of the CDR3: TGTGCCAGCAGTCCACTACAGGGGGCGCGGGGGGCCAACGTCCTGACTTTC.

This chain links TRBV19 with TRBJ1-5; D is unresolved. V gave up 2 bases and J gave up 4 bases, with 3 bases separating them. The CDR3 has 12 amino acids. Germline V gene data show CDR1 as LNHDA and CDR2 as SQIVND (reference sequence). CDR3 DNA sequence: TGTGCCAGTAGTATAACAAATCAGCCCCAGCATTTT. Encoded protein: CASSITNQPQHF.

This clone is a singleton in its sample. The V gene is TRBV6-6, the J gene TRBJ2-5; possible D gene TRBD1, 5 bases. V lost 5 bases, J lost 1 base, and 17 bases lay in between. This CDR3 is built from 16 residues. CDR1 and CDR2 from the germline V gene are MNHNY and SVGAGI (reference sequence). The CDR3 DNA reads TGTGCCAGCAGTCCTTTTCACCAGGGTGCCCAAGAGACCCAGTACTTC. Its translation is CASSPFHQGAQETQYF.

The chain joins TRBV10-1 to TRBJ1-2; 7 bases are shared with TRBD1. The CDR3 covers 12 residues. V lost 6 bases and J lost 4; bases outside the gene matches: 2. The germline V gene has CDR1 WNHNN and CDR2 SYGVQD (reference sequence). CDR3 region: CASRAGGYGYTF. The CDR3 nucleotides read TGCGCCAGCAGGGCAGGGGGCTATGGCTACACCTTC.

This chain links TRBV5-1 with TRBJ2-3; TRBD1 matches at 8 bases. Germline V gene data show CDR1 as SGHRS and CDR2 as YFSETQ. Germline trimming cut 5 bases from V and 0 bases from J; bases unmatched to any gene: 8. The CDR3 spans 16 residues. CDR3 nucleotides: TGCGCCAGCAGTTACGGACAGGGATCTAGCACAGATACGCAGTATTTT. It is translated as CASSYGQGSSTDTQYF.